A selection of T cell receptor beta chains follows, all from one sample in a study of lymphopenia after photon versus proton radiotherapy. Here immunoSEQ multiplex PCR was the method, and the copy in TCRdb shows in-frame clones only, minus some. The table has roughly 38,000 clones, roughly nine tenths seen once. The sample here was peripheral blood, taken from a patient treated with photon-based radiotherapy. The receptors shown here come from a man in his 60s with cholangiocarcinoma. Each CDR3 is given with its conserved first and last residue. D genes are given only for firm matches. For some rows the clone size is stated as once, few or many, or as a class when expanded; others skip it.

CDR3: CASSYGPLPQGETQYF
DNA: TGTGCCAGCAGTTACGGACCCCTTCCACAAGGGGAGACCCAGTACTTC
V: TRBV6-5
J: TRBJ2-5
size: .
D: .

CDR3: CASSFRGGLGYGYTF
DNA: TGTGCCAGCAGCTTCCGAGGGGGCCTAGGCTATGGCTACACCTTC
V: TRBV5-6
J: TRBJ1-2
size: .
D: TRBD1

CDR3: CASSFYRDLSYEQYF
DNA: TGTGCCAGCAGTTTCTATAGGGATCTCTCCTACGAGCAGTACTTC
V: TRBV28
J: TRBJ2-7
size: .
D: .

CDR3: CASSFAGIEQFF
DNA: TGTGCCAGCAGCTTCGCGGGGATTGAGCAGTTCTTC
V: TRBV13
J: TRBJ2-1
size: .
D: .

CDR3: CASSESSGYEQYF
DNA: TGCGCCAGCAGTGAGTCGAGTGGCTACGAGCAGTACTTC
V: TRBV10-1
J: TRBJ2-7
size: .
D: .

CDR3: CASSRDRGKDEQFF
DNA: TGCGCCAGCAGCCGAGACAGGGGAAAGGATGAGCAGTTCTTC
V: TRBV4-3
J: TRBJ2-1
size: .
D: TRBD1

CDR3: CASSKASAGEETQYF
DNA: TGTGCCAGCAGTAAGGCCTCGGCGGGAGAGGAGACCCAGTACTTC
V: TRBV6-5
J: TRBJ2-5
size: .
D: TRBD2

CDR3: CASSLRTVIGGELFF
DNA: TGTGCCAGCAGCTTAAGGACAGTAATCGGCGGGGAGCTGTTTTTT
V: TRBV11-2
J: TRBJ2-2
size: .
D: .

CDR3: CASSLDRSGDTIYF
DNA: TGCGCCAGCAGCTTGGATAGGAGTGGGGACACCATATATTTT
V: TRBV5-1
J: TRBJ1-3
size: .
D: .

CDR3: CASSEDITDTQYF
DNA: TGCGCCAGCAGTGAGGATATCACAGATACGCAGTATTTT
V: TRBV10-1
J: TRBJ2-3
size: .
D: .

CDR3: CASSGIHIAIQTQHF
DNA: TGTGCCAGCAGTGGGATACATATCGCGATACAGACCCAGCATTTT
V: TRBV6-1
J: TRBJ1-5
size: .
D: .

CDR3: CASSQYTRTDTQYF
DNA: TGCGCCAGCAGCCAATACACTCGCACAGATACGCAGTATTTT
V: TRBV4-3
J: TRBJ2-3
size: .
D: .

CDR3: CASSLPSEEKLFF
DNA: TGTGCCAGCAGCTTACCCTCTGAAGAAAAACTGTTTTTT
V: TRBV7-9
J: TRBJ1-4
size: .
D: .

CDR3: CASSNGRAYNEQFF
DNA: TGTGCCAGCAGTAACGGAAGGGCCTACAATGAGCAGTTCTTC
V: TRBV27
J: TRBJ2-1
size: once
D: .

CDR3: CASSTGHPNTEAFF
DNA: TGTGCCAGCAGCACGGGACACCCGAACACTGAAGCTTTCTTT
V: TRBV5-4
J: TRBJ1-1
size: once
D: .

CDR3: CASRQTGKETQYF
DNA: TGTGCCAGCAGACAGACAGGGAAAGAGACCCAGTACTTC
V: TRBV6-5
J: TRBJ2-5
size: .
D: TRBD1

CDR3: CASSELLAEEEQYF
DNA: TGTGCCAGCAGTGAGCTGCTAGCGGAAGAGGAGCAGTACTTC
V: TRBV2
J: TRBJ2-7
size: .
D: TRBD2

CDR3: CASSSNRGVSNEQFF
DNA: TGTGCCAGCAGCTCGAACAGGGGAGTGAGCAATGAGCAGTTCTTC
V: TRBV7-9
J: TRBJ2-1
size: .
D: TRBD1

CDR3: CASSLFLNNEQFF
DNA: TGTGCCAGCAGCTTATTCTTGAACAATGAGCAGTTCTTC
V: TRBV7-8
J: TRBJ2-1
size: .
D: .

CDR3: CASRSGQGVTGNTEAFF
DNA: TGTGCCAGCAGATCGGGACAGGGGGTTACGGGAAACACTGAAGCTTTCTTT
V: TRBV5-4
J: TRBJ1-1
size: .
D: TRBD1

CDR3: CASSLVGNQPQHF
DNA: TGTGCCAGCAGCTTAGTAGGCAATCAGCCCCAGCATTTT
V: TRBV7-8
J: TRBJ1-5
size: .
D: .

CDR3: CASSQDPEDQPQHF
DNA: TGTGCCAGCAGCCAAGACCCGGAAGATCAGCCCCAGCATTTT
V: TRBV4-2
J: TRBJ1-5
size: .
D: .

CDR3: CASSSPGGEQYF
DNA: TGTGCCAGCAGCTCACCAGGGGGCGAGCAGTACTTC
V: TRBV7-6
J: TRBJ2-7
size: .
D: TRBD1

CDR3: CASSLGFREQFF
DNA: TGCGCCAGCAGCTTGGGATTTAGGGAGCAGTTCTTC
V: TRBV5-1
J: TRBJ2-1
size: .
D: .

CDR3: CASSWGLETQYF
DNA: TGTGCCAGCAGCTGGGGGTTAGAGACCCAGTACTTC
V: TRBV5-6
J: TRBJ2-5
size: .
D: .

CDR3: CASTQENTEAFF
DNA: TGTGCCAGCACCCAGGAGAACACTGAAGCTTTCTTT
V: TRBV6-6
J: TRBJ1-1
size: .
D: .

CDR3: CASSPQGSDYGYTF
DNA: TGCGCCAGCAGCCCTCAGGGTTCTGACTATGGCTACACCTTC
V: TRBV4-3
J: TRBJ1-2
size: .
D: .

CDR3: CASRPPWSPLHF
DNA: TGTGCCAGCAGACCCCCCTGGTCACCCCTCCACTTT
V: TRBV28
J: TRBJ1-6
size: .
D: .

CDR3: CASSPLKAMNTEAFF
DNA: TGTGCCAGCAGCCCATTGAAGGCGATGAACACTGAAGCTTTCTTT
V: TRBV11-1
J: TRBJ1-1
size: .
D: .

CDR3: CASGRAADTQYF
DNA: TGTGCCAGCGGGAGGGCCGCAGATACGCAGTATTTT
V: TRBV13
J: TRBJ2-3
size: .
D: TRBD2

CDR3: CASSMQTGGNTGELFF
DNA: TGTGCCAGTAGTATGCAGACAGGGGGCAACACCGGGGAGCTGTTTTTT
V: TRBV19
J: TRBJ2-2
size: .
D: TRBD1

CDR3: CASSPGAEKAFF
DNA: TGTGCCAGCAGCCCCGGGGCAGAAAAAGCTTTCTTT
V: TRBV6-5
J: TRBJ1-1
size: .
D: .

CDR3: CASSLAGTARNFGEQYF
DNA: TGTGCCAGCAGTTTAGCCGGGACAGCAAGGAACTTCGGCGAGCAGTACTTC
V: TRBV28
J: TRBJ2-7
size: .
D: TRBD1

CDR3: CASGGTTLSGELFF
DNA: TGTGCCAGCGGCGGGACCACACTCAGCGGGGAGCTGTTTTTT
V: TRBV27
J: TRBJ2-2
size: .
D: .

CDR3: CATSRDQVYEQYF
DNA: TGTGCCACCAGCAGAGATCAAGTCTACGAGCAGTACTTC
V: TRBV15
J: TRBJ2-7
size: .
D: .

CDR3: CASSTGLETYEQYF
DNA: TGTGCCAGCAGCACGGGACTGGAAACCTACGAGCAGTACTTC
V: TRBV7-2
J: TRBJ2-7
size: once
D: .

CDR3: CASSTNQGAEAFF
DNA: TGTGCCAGCAGTACCAACCAGGGCGCTGAAGCTTTCTTT
V: TRBV6-4
J: TRBJ1-1
size: .
D: .

CDR3: CASSFRTDNSPLHF
DNA: TGTGCCAGCAGCTTCCGGACGGATAATTCACCCCTCCACTTT
V: TRBV11-3
J: TRBJ1-6
size: .
D: .

CDR3: CASSPRDPLLSSYNEQFF
DNA: TGCGCCAGCAGCCCCCGGGACCCACTCCTAAGCTCCTACAATGAGCAGTTCTTC
V: TRBV4-1
J: TRBJ2-1
size: .
D: .

CDR3: CASSGQGWTEAFF
DNA: TGTGCCAGCAGTGGACAGGGTTGGACTGAAGCTTTCTTT
V: TRBV2
J: TRBJ1-1
size: .
D: TRBD1

CDR3: CASSLAGPYEQYF
DNA: TGTGCCAGCAGCTTAGCAGGGCCCTACGAGCAGTACTTC
V: TRBV7-9
J: TRBJ2-7
size: .
D: .

CDR3: CASRIDRVVDQPQHF
DNA: TGTGCCAGCAGAATCGACAGGGTTGTGGATCAGCCCCAGCATTTT
V: TRBV2
J: TRBJ1-5
size: few
D: TRBD1

CDR3: CASTRAGSGTGELFF
DNA: TGCGCCAGCACCCGGGCGGGGTCAGGCACCGGGGAGCTGTTTTTT
V: TRBV5-1
J: TRBJ2-2
size: once
D: .

CDR3: CASSSPTGGRGTQYF
DNA: TGCGCCAGCAGTTCCCCGACAGGGGGCCGAGGGACCCAGTACTTC
V: TRBV5-1
J: TRBJ2-5
size: .
D: TRBD1

CDR3: CASSVAPYGTEAFF
DNA: TGTGCCAGCAGCGTAGCCCCGTATGGCACTGAAGCTTTCTTT
V: TRBV9
J: TRBJ1-1
size: once
D: .

CDR3: CASRSGTALAAGELFF
DNA: TGTGCCAGCAGATCAGGGACAGCCTTGGCTGCCGGGGAGCTGTTTTTT
V: TRBV7-3
J: TRBJ2-2
size: .
D: TRBD1

CDR3: CASRPWTENTGELFF
DNA: TGTGCCAGCAGACCTTGGACCGAGAACACCGGGGAGCTGTTTTTT
V: TRBV28
J: TRBJ2-2
size: .
D: .